Sequencing of this TCR beta chain was carried out in a study of neurological immune-mediated disorders. This clonotype was counted at least ten times. TCRdb analysed the 5' RACE reads with MiXCR anew, one entry per CDR3 protein. The table has about 40,000 distinct CDR3 sequences, roughly 2.5% seen once. Trimming removed 5 bases from V and 10 bases from J, with 11 bases in between. Germline V gene data show CDR1 as SGHNT and CDR2 as YENEEA. The length of the CDR3 is 12 residues. This TCR was recovered from a man in his forties or fifties with multiple sclerosis. The gene calls are TRBV11-3 and TRBJ1-4; tentative D call: TRBD1 (6 bases). The sample taken for sequencing was PBMCs. CDR3 protein: CASSLSGAKLFF. In DNA, the CDR3 is TGTGCCAGCAGCCTTTCGGGGGCAAAACTGTTTTTT.